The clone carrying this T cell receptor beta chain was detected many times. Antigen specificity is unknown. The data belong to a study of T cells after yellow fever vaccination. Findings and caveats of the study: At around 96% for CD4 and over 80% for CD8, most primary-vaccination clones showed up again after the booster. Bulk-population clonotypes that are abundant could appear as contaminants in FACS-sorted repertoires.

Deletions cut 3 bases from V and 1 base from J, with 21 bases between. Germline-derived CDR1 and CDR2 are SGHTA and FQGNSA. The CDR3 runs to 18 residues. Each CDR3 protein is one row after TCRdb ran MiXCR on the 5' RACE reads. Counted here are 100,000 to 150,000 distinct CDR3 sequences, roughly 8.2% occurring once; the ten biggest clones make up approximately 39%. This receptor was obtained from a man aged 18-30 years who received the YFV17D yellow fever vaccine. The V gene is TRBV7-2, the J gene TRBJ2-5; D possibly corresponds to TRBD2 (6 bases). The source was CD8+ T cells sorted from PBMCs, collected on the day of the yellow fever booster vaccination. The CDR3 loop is CASSFYPKVRGTQETQYF. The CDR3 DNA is TGTGCCAGCAGCTTTTACCCAAAAGTTCGGGGGACCCAAGAGACCCAGTACTTC.